Shown below are 3 T cell receptor beta chains from a single sample sequenced in a study of T cells of healthy individuals. Each CDR3 protein is one row after TCRdb ran MiXCR on the 5' RACE reads. Among roughly 87,000 distinct CDR3 sequences listed, 15% to 20% were seen once. All receptors derive from a human donor in good health.

The chain is built from TRBV2 and TRBJ2-7, with D tentatively TRBD2 (5 bases). Germline V gene lookup returns CDR1 SNHLY and CDR2 FYNNEI. The CDR3 is 13 amino acids. V lost 5 bases and J lost 4, with 12 bases in between. The CDR3 DNA reads TGTGCCAGCAGTTTAGCGTTGGAGTACGAGCAGTACTTC. The encoded protein is CASSLALEYEQYF. The variable domain in full, with the rest retrieved from reference TRBV2 and TRBJ2-7, is EPEVTQTPSHQVTQMGQEVILRCVPISNHLYFYWYRQILGQKVEFLVSFYNNEISEKSEIFDDQFSVERPDGSNFTLKIRSTKLEDSAMYFCASSLALEYEQYFGPGTRLTVT.

The chain couples TRBV29-1 to TRBJ1-2; tentatively, D is TRBD1 (6 bases). V shed 5 bases and J shed 8 bases, with 12 bases lying between them. In germline, CDR1 is SQVTM, CDR2 ANQGSEA. This CDR3 spans 11 amino acids. CDR3 bases: TGCAGCGTTCTTAGTGGGGGCGGCTACACCTTC. This sequence encodes CSVLSGGGYTF.

This clonotype was found many times. The chain employs TRBV24-1 and TRBJ1-2, with no clear D. This CDR3 is 15 amino acids long. CDR1 and CDR2 (germline): KGHDR, SFDVKD. V gave up 4 bases and J gave up 8 bases, with 19 bases separating them. The DNA of the CDR3 is TGTGCCACCAGTGAGCAGACAACTACCTGGGAAGGCTACACCTTC. Translating gives CATSEQTTTWEGYTF.